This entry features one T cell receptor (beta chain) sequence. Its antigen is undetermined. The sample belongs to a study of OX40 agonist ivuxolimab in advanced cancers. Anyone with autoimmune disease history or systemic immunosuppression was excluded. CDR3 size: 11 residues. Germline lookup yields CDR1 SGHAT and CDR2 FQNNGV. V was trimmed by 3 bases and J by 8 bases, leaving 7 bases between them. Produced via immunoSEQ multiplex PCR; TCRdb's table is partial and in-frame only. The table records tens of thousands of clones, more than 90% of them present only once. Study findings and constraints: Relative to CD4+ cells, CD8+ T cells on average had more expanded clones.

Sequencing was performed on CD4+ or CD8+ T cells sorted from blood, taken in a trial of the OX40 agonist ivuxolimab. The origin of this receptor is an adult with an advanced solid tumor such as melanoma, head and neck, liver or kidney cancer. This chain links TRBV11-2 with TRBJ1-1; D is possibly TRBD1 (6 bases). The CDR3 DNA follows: TGTGCCAGCAGCTTCGACAGGGAAGCTTTCTTT. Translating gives CASSFDREAFF.